A selection of T cell receptor beta chains follows, all from one sample in a study of neurological immune-mediated disorders. Via MiXCR, TCRdb re-called the 5' RACE reads, giving one row per CDR3 protein. The sample has 45,000 to 65,000 distinct CDR3 sequences, more than 7% seen once. Sequences were obtained from PBMCs. Receptors originate from a woman in her forties in good health. The CDR3 runs from the conserved cysteine through the conserved F or W. The order of the fields is clone size, V gene, D gene, J gene, CDR3 DNA, CDR3 protein. The D gene is left open where the match is weak. The size of a clone is reported for some rows only, either as once, few or many, or as a class for expanded clones.

many	TRBV5-1	-	TRBJ2-1	TGCGCCAGCAGCTTCCCTGATGGAGACAATGAGCAGTTCTTC	CASSFPDGDNEQFF
-	TRBV27	TRBD2	TRBJ2-7	TGTGCCAGCAGTTTGGGACTAGCGGCTGACGAGCAGTACTTC	CASSLGLAADEQYF
many	TRBV25-1	-	TRBJ2-5	TGTGCCAGCAGTGAGGGGGATTGGGAGGAGACCCAGTACTTC	CASSEGDWEETQYF
many	TRBV5-1	-	TRBJ1-1	TGCGCCAGCAGTGGACTCGGGAACACTGAAGCTTTCTTT	CASSGLGNTEAFF
many	TRBV5-8	-	TRBJ2-3	TGTGCCAGCAGCTTGGACTGGTCTAGCACAGATACGCAGTATTTT	CASSLDWSSTDTQYF
many	TRBV5-1	-	TRBJ2-5	TGCGCCAGCAGCGCCAGGGGAGAGACCCAGTACTTC	CASSARGETQYF
many	TRBV15	-	TRBJ1-2	TGTGCCACCAGCCCGCGGTCCGGGGCCGGGGAGGGCTACACCTTC	CATSPRSGAGEGYTF
many	TRBV27	-	TRBJ2-6	TGTGCCAGCAGTTTTCTACGGGCTGGGGCCAACGTCCTGACTTTC	CASSFLRAGANVLTF
many	TRBV7-2	-	TRBJ1-1	TGTGCCAGCAGCCCGAGAAACACTGAAGCTTTCTTT	CASSPRNTEAFF
many	TRBV5-1	-	TRBJ2-2	TGCGCCAGCAGCTTGGACAGACCTACCGGGGAGCTGTTTTTT	CASSLDRPTGELFF
many	TRBV5-1	-	TRBJ1-2	TGCGCCAGCAGCTGGGATCAGGGGCGCGGCTACACCTTC	CASSWDQGRGYTF
many	TRBV5-1	TRBD2	TRBJ2-7	TGCGCCAGCAGCCGCCCCGGGGAGGGCTCCTACGAGCAGTACTTC	CASSRPGEGSYEQYF
many	TRBV20-1	TRBD2	TRBJ2-3	TGCAGTGCCAAATCCCAGCGGGGGGGTTTTGATACGCAGTATTTT	CSAKSQRGGFDTQYF
many	TRBV5-1	-	TRBJ1-1	TGCGCCAGCAGCCCTTATGGCGGGAACACTGAAGCTTTCTTT	CASSPYGGNTEAFF
many	TRBV6-5	-	TRBJ2-6	TGTGCCAGCGCTGTGACCACCCTCTCTGGGGCCAACGTCCTGACTTTC	CASAVTTLSGANVLTF
many	TRBV3-1	-	TRBJ2-1	TGTGCCAGCAGCCAAGGGCAGGTCGAAACCCATGAGCAGTTCTTC	CASSQGQVETHEQFF
many	TRBV9	-	TRBJ1-2	TGTGCCAGCACCGGACAGTTCGAAGGCTATGGCTACACCTTC	CASTGQFEGYGYTF
-	TRBV20-1	TRBD2	TRBJ2-3	TGCAGTGCTAGAGATTGGCGGGGGGTCTCTGATACGCAGTATTTT	CSARDWRGVSDTQYF
many	TRBV29-1	-	TRBJ1-1	TGCAGCGTCGTGCGCAGGGACAACACTGAAGCTTTCTTT	CSVVRRDNTEAFF
many	TRBV7-2	-	TRBJ2-4	TGTGCCAGCAGTCGGACGGGGTTCAACATTCAGTACTTC	CASSRTGFNIQYF
many	TRBV29-1	TRBD1	TRBJ2-1	TGCAGCGTCGTCCCTCCGGACAGGGGGGACAATGAGCAGTTCTTC	CSVVPPDRGDNEQFF
many	TRBV5-5	-	TRBJ1-1	TGTGCCAGCAGCTTGGCCACGGGGACTGAAGCTTTCTTT	CASSLATGTEAFF
many	TRBV20-1	-	TRBJ2-7	TGCAGTGCCGGGGGGACAGTAAACGAGCAGTACTTC	CSAGGTVNEQYF
many	TRBV7-2	-	TRBJ1-1	TGTGCCAGCAGCTCGATCGGAGGGGGTGGGGCTGAAGCTTTCTTT	CASSSIGGGGAEAFF